This is a list of T cell receptor beta chains from one sample in a study of cytomegalovirus exposure and HLA in healthy donors. Assay: immunoSEQ multiplex PCR; the TCRdb copy retains only in-frame clones and omits some. The repertoire holds around 150,000 clones, 75% to 80% seen once, with less than 1.1% in the top ten. Sequenced: PBMCs. These receptor sequences come from a male donor in good health and CMV-seronegative. Each CDR3 is given with its conserved first and last residue. A D gene is named only where the DNA matches it firmly.

TRBV4-2 TRBD2 CASSQDGGAGKTQYF
TRBV5-1 TRBD2 CASSSSGGEETQYF
TRBV4-3 - CASSQTHTLSGNTIYF
TRBV6-5 TRBD1 CASSNRQGYTEAFF
TRBV6-5 - CASSYSSGSQQYF
TRBV14 TRBD2 CASSQAGGSYNEQFF
TRBV19 - CASSIDLETTSYEQYF
TRBV19 TRBD2 CASSMGLAGDTDTQYF
TRBV5-1 TRBD2 CASSFSGGTYEQYF
TRBV13 - CASSFRRGRTDTQYF
TRBV27 TRBD1 CASRTGGGSRGTQYF
TRBV11-2 - CASSLDGTEAFF
TRBV30 - CAWSVNSGGKLFF
TRBV4-1 TRBD2 CASRRAGGPSEQFF
TRBV18 TRBD1 CASSSRTGGYEQYF
TRBV4-3 - CASSQEPPGKSGDTQYF
TRBV30 - CAWSYVQGPGYTF
TRBV30 TRBD2 CAWSVGLAGRGDTQYF
TRBV7-2 - CASSPGGRVDQPQHF
TRBV5-1 - CASSLEDRALDTQYF
TRBV4-3 TRBD2 CASSPGLAGGRSYNEQFF
TRBV30 - CAWNLRGQLAFF